Listed below are T cell receptor beta chains from one sample, sequenced in a study of T cells in narcolepsy. This table comes from immunoSEQ multiplex PCR, and its TCRdb copy is limited to in-frame clones, with some not included. The sample has 30,000 to 45,000 clones; about 85% are singletons. The sample consisted of CD45RA- memory CD4+ T cells from PBMCs. These TCRs come from a human donor with narcolepsy. CDR3s include the opening cysteine and the closing phenylalanine or tryptophan. The D gene is left open where the match is weak. Not every row has a clone size; where given, it reads once, few, many or a size class.

J: TRBJ1-6; size: few; V: TRBV30; D: -; DNA: TGTGCCTGGTCCAGGGTTAATTCACCCCTCCACTTT; CDR3: CAWSRVNSPLHF
J: TRBJ2-7; size: -; V: TRBV7-2; D: -; DNA: TGTGCCAGCAGCCCCAGGGGATCCTACGAGCAGTACTTC; CDR3: CASSPRGSYEQYF
J: TRBJ2-7; size: -; V: TRBV30; D: TRBD2; DNA: TGTGCCTGGAGTAGGGCCGGACTAGCGGATTCCTACGAGCAGTACTTC; CDR3: CAWSRAGLADSYEQYF
J: TRBJ1-3; size: -; V: TRBV7-6; D: -; DNA: TGTGCCAGCAGCGCCCGTCAAGGAAACACCATATATTTT; CDR3: CASSARQGNTIYF
J: TRBJ2-3; size: -; V: TRBV29-1; D: -; DNA: TGCAGCGTAGTGACTAGCACAGATACGCAGTATTTT; CDR3: CSVVTSTDTQYF
J: TRBJ2-7; size: -; V: TRBV7-2; D: TRBD1; DNA: TGTGCCAGCAGCGCCCGACAGGGTGTCCACGAGCAGTACTTC; CDR3: CASSARQGVHEQYF
J: TRBJ2-1; size: -; V: TRBV4-3; D: -; DNA: TGCGCCAGCAGCCAAACAGGGAAGCGTGAGCAGTTCTTC; CDR3: CASSQTGKREQFF
J: TRBJ1-2; size: -; V: TRBV18; D: TRBD1; DNA: TGTGCCAGCTCACCCTCCGGGACAGGGGGCTTCTATGGCTACACCTTC; CDR3: CASSPSGTGGFYGYTF
J: TRBJ2-2; size: -; V: TRBV7-9; D: TRBD2; DNA: TGTGCCAGCAGCCGTACTAGCGTTACCGGGGAGCTGTTTTTT; CDR3: CASSRTSVTGELFF
J: TRBJ2-7; size: few; V: TRBV7-2; D: TRBD2; DNA: TGTGCCAGCAGCTTAGAGAGCGGGGGGGCGTGGGAGCAGTACTTC; CDR3: CASSLESGGAWEQYF
J: TRBJ1-6; size: -; V: TRBV7-2; D: -; DNA: TGTGCCAGCAGCTTAGCAGGGGCAGGGAATTCACCCCTCCACTTT; CDR3: CASSLAGAGNSPLHF
J: TRBJ1-5; size: -; V: TRBV15; D: -; DNA: TGTGCCACCAGCAGCGCTAGGCTTCAGCCCCAGCATTTT; CDR3: CATSSARLQPQHF
J: TRBJ2-5; size: -; V: TRBV10-3; D: TRBD2; DNA: TGTGCCATCAGTGGCCGGGGAGCGGGGGGCCAAGAGACCCAGTACTTC; CDR3: CAISGRGAGGQETQYF
J: TRBJ1-1; size: -; V: TRBV25-1; D: -; DNA: TGTGCCAGCAGTTTTAAGGGGAGGACTGAAGCTTTCTTT; CDR3: CASSFKGRTEAFF
J: TRBJ2-7; size: -; V: TRBV6-1; D: TRBD1; DNA: TGTGCCAGCAGTGTGGGACAGGGACCCTACGAGCAGTACTTC; CDR3: CASSVGQGPYEQYF
J: TRBJ1-4; size: few; V: TRBV7-2; D: TRBD1; DNA: TGTGCCAGCAGCTTACAGACAGGGGTTGGGGAAAAACTGTTTTTT; CDR3: CASSLQTGVGEKLFF
J: TRBJ2-1; size: -; V: TRBV19; D: TRBD2; DNA: TGTGCCAGTACCGGGAGCGGGGTGGGTGGGTATGAGCAGTTCTTC; CDR3: CASTGSGVGGYEQFF
J: TRBJ1-5; size: few; V: TRBV7-9; D: -; DNA: TGTGCCAGCAGCGACTACAAGAATCAGCCCCAGCATTTT; CDR3: CASSDYKNQPQHF
J: TRBJ2-5; size: -; V: TRBV7-3; D: -; DNA: TGTGCCAGCAGCTTAGGGGCGCGGGAGACCCAGTACTTC; CDR3: CASSLGARETQYF
J: TRBJ2-7; size: -; V: TRBV15; D: -; DNA: TGTGCCACCAGCAGTGAGGATCCTATCTCCTACGAGCAGCACTTC; CDR3: CATSSEDPISYEQHF
J: TRBJ1-2; size: -; V: TRBV5-4; D: TRBD1; DNA: TGTGCCAGCAGCCCTCCTGGGACAGGGGTCTATGGCTACACCTTC; CDR3: CASSPPGTGVYGYTF
J: TRBJ2-2; size: -; V: TRBV5-1; D: TRBD1; DNA: TGCGCCAGCAGCCCCTTCCCAACCAGCCGACAGGGGGCGTTTACCGGGGAGCTGTTTTTT; CDR3: CASSPFPTSRQGAFTGELFF
J: TRBJ2-1; size: -; V: TRBV9; D: -; DNA: TGTGCCAGCAGCGTAGAACTCAGGGGGGCCAGAAATGAGCAGTTCTTC; CDR3: CASSVELRGARNEQFF
J: TRBJ2-5; size: once; V: TRBV10-2; D: -; DNA: TGCGCCAGCAGTGATCTGAGAGAAAAAGAGACCCAGTACTTC; CDR3: CASSDLREKETQYF
J: TRBJ1-6; size: -; V: TRBV5-6; D: -; DNA: TGTGCCAGCAGCTTCTCACCCGGGGCCGATTCACCCCTCCACTTT; CDR3: CASSFSPGADSPLHF
J: TRBJ2-7; size: -; V: TRBV7-8; D: TRBD2; DNA: TGTGCCAGCAGCTTAGCGGGGGGGTACGAGCAGTACTTC; CDR3: CASSLAGGYEQYF
J: TRBJ1-1; size: -; V: TRBV10-3; D: TRBD1; DNA: TGTGCCATCAGTCGTGACATCGCGGGACAGGGGAACACTGAAGCTTTCTTT; CDR3: CAISRDIAGQGNTEAFF
J: TRBJ2-4; size: -; V: TRBV7-2; D: -; DNA: TGTGCCAGCAGCTTAGGCAGGGACCAAAACATTCAGTACTTC; CDR3: CASSLGRDQNIQYF
J: TRBJ2-3; size: -; V: TRBV7-9; D: TRBD1; DNA: TGTGCCAGCAGCTCTGGGGGACAGGGGGCTGTAGATACGCAGTATTTT; CDR3: CASSSGGQGAVDTQYF
J: TRBJ2-2; size: -; V: TRBV7-2; D: TRBD1; DNA: TGTGCCAGCAGGGGGACAGGCTCCAACACCGGGGAGCTGTTTTTT; CDR3: CASRGTGSNTGELFF
J: TRBJ1-4; size: -; V: TRBV4-2; D: TRBD1; DNA: TGTGCCAGCAGCCAAGGGACAGGGACTACTAATGAAAAACTGTTTTTT; CDR3: CASSQGTGTTNEKLFF
J: TRBJ2-3; size: -; V: TRBV19; D: -; DNA: TGTGCCAGTAGGGAAGGGGTTCCCACAGATACGCAGTATTTT; CDR3: CASREGVPTDTQYF
J: TRBJ2-2; size: -; V: TRBV18; D: -; DNA: TGTGCCAGCTCACCCCCTACAGGGATAGACACCGGGGAGCTGTTTTTT; CDR3: CASSPPTGIDTGELFF